This TCR beta chain was found in a study of siplizumab effects on memory and regulatory T cells (dated by TCRdb to the late 2010s). With regard to the full study: The study examined how the anti-CD2 antibody siplizumab affects alloreactive T-cell subsets in allogeneic mixed lymphocyte reactions built from human PBMCs. Paper-wide results and their limitations: Siplizumab significantly lowered the cumulative frequency of alloreactive sequences that could be traced to unstimulated CD4+ memory T cells. Sequences below about 10^-5 frequency were poorly captured, so only a minor fraction of alloreactive clones could be mapped to unstimulated subsets. Greater diversity appeared to be present in unstimulated naive T cells than in memory T cells, and a substantial contribution to the alloresponse seemed to be made by naive cells. For roughly 75-97% of proliferating CD4+ or CD8+ clones, no naive or memory phenotype could be assigned. Among mappable alloreactive CD4+ clones, the Treg-derived fraction averaged approximately 66% with siplizumab versus about 27% in control reactions. Whether proliferating Tregs from siplizumab cultures actually had suppressive function was not functionally confirmed.

Between the V and J ends, shortened by 2 bases and 6 bases respectively, the junction contains 14 bases. Counted from cysteine to phenylalanine, this CDR3 has 14 amino acids. Only the CDR3 part of the read is kept: 42 bases, read in frame from the first base. According to the germline V gene, CDR1 reads SGHTA and CDR2 reads FQGNSA. This clone is considered large (0.1 to 1%). It has no known antigen specificity. No qualities accompany the bases; no much larger clone lies one base away. Additional sequencing covered unstimulated subsets from a few donor pairs, namely CD8+ effector memory, CD4+ naive, CD8+ TEMRA, CD4+ memory and CD8+ naive. Sorted unstimulated T cells and proliferating T cells recovered from mixed lymphocyte reactions underwent TCRbeta CDR3 sequencing. Fresh whole blood from about 9 HLA-typed healthy donors was used as the source from which PBMCs were isolated. Libraries were made using the immunoSEQ multiplex PCR assay. The deep sequencing platform assayed around 94,000 TCR templates per sample. Genomic DNA extracted from sorted T cells was the material used for TCRbeta CDR3 sequencing. On the study's bioinformatics: The R programming language was used for clonal analysis of the TCRbeta CDR3 data. Unstimulated samples were compared with post-reaction CFSE-low samples to define alloreactive CD4+ and CD8+ clones. Regulatory or non-regulatory origin of alloreactive CD4+ clones was assigned by matching sequences to the sorted unstimulated Treg and non-Treg repertoires. The source is immuneACCESS, and TCRdb retained only in-frame sequences with V and J called. Part of the clones is not carried over; for the studies checked, unresolved V genes explain less than half of this, and the remainder is unexplained. That table furnishes V, J and clone size, whereas the DNA furnished D and trimming. The sample data list 2,500 to 3,500 clones, and 55% to 65% of these were observed just once. Approximately 56% of the sample rests with the top ten.

The rearranged segments are TRBV7-2 and TRBJ2-7; the D gene assignment is perhaps TRBD1 or TRBD2, with each matching 6 bases. This TCR derives from a human donor in good health. Sequences were obtained from TEMRA CD8+ T cells sorted from blood. According to the study, the label for this sample's cell subset or site signals: unstimulated CD8+ CD45RA+ effector memory T cells. The CDR3 loop reads CASSLLGGRGEQYF. The nucleotides are TGTGCCAGCAGCTTACTGGGGGGCCGCGGCGAGCAGTACTTC.